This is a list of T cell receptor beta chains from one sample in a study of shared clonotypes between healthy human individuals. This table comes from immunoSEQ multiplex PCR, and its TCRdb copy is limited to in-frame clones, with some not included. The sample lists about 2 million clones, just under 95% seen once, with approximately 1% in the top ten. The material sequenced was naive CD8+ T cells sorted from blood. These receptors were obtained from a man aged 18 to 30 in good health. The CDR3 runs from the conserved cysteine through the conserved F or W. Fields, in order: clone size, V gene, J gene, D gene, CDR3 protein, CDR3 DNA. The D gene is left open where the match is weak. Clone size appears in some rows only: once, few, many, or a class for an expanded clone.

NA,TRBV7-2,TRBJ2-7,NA,CASSFGVGLAESYEQYF,TGTGCCAGCAGCTTTGGGGTTGGGCTAGCTGAATCCTACGAGCAGTACTTC
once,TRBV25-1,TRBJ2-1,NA,CASRFGNEQFF,TGTGCCAGCAGATTCGGGAATGAGCAGTTCTTC
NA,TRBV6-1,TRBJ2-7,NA,CASTHLPETYEQYF,TGTGCCAGCACCCATCTACCCGAGACCTACGAGCAGTACTTC
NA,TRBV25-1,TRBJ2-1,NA,CASSWSETSTGQFF,TGTGCCAGCAGTTGGTCAGAAACCTCTACTGGGCAGTTCTTC
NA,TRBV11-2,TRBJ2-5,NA,CASTLVVGQETQYF,TGTGCCAGCACCCTAGTGGTCGGCCAAGAGACCCAGTACTTC
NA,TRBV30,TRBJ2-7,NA,CAWSARQFGEQYF,TGTGCCTGGAGTGCTAGACAGTTCGGCGAGCAGTACTTC
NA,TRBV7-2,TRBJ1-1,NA,CASSLVDLGGLEAFF,TGTGCCAGCAGCTTAGTAGACTTAGGGGGACTTGAAGCTTTCTTT
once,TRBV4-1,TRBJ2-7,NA,CASSQEAASYEQYF,TGCGCCAGCAGCCAAGAGGCAGCCTCCTACGAGCAGTACTTC
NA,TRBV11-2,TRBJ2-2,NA,CASSLDSRNTGELFF,TGTGCCAGCAGCTTAGATAGCAGGAACACCGGGGAGCTGTTTTTT
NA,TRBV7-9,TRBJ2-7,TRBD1,CASSSEGTGYYEQYF,TGTGCCAGCAGCTCCGAGGGGACAGGGTACTACGAGCAGTACTTC
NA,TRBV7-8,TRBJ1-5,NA,CASSLKGVGSNRPQHF,TGTGCCAGCAGCTTAAAAGGGGTGGGAAGCAATCGGCCCCAGCATTTT
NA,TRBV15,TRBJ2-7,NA,CATSSGSTYEQYF,TGTGCCACCAGCAGTGGCAGTACCTACGAGCAGTACTTC
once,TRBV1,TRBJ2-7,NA,CTSSLLKTQIRDRTDEQYF,TGCACCAGCAGCCTGCTAAAGACACAAATCCGGGACCGGACGGACGAGCAGTACTTC
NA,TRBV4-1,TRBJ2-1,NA,CASSQGGGSYNEQFF,TGCGCCAGCAGCCAAGGCGGTGGCTCCTACAATGAGCAGTTCTTC
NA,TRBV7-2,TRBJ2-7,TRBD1,CASSSSLTGAHYEQYF,TGTGCCAGCAGCTCCTCCCTGACAGGGGCCCACTACGAGCAGTACTTC
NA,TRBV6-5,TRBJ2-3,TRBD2,CASSYSWGGADTQYF,TGTGCCAGCAGTTACTCCTGGGGGGGGGCAGATACGCAGTATTTT
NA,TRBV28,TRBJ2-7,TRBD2,CASSHDLADPSYEQYF,TGTGCCAGCAGCCATGATCTAGCGGACCCCTCCTACGAGCAGTACTTC
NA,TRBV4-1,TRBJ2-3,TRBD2,CASSHRLAGGTTDTQYF,TGCGCCAGCAGCCACCGACTAGCGGGGGGGACCACAGATACGCAGTATTTT
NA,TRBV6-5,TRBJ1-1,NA,CASSYASYTEAFF,TGTGCCAGCAGTTACGCCAGCTACACTGAAGCTTTCTTT
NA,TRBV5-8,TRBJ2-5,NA,CASSLGLEFWETQYF,TGTGCCAGCAGCTTGGGACTAGAGTTTTGGGAGACCCAGTACTTC
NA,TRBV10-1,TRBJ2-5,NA,CASSESSQETQYF,TGCGCCAGCAGTGAGTCCAGCCAAGAGACCCAGTACTTC
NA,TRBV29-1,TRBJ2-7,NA,CSVVTGSYEQYF,TGCAGCGTTGTAACGGGCTCCTACGAGCAGTACTTC
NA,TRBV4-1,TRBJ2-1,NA,CASSQESEGLSSYNEQFF,TGCGCCAGCAGCCAAGAGAGTGAGGGATTGAGCTCCTACAATGAGCAGTTCTTC
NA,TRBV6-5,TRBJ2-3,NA,CASSSIPRGTDTQYF,TGTGCCAGCAGTTCTATCCCGAGAGGAACAGATACGCAGTATTTT
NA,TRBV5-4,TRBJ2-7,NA,CASSPQRGEGEQYF,TGTGCCAGCAGCCCCCAGAGGGGCGAGGGCGAGCAGTACTTC
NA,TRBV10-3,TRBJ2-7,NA,CAISEGSEQYF,TGTGCCATCAGTGAGGGCAGCGAGCAGTACTTC